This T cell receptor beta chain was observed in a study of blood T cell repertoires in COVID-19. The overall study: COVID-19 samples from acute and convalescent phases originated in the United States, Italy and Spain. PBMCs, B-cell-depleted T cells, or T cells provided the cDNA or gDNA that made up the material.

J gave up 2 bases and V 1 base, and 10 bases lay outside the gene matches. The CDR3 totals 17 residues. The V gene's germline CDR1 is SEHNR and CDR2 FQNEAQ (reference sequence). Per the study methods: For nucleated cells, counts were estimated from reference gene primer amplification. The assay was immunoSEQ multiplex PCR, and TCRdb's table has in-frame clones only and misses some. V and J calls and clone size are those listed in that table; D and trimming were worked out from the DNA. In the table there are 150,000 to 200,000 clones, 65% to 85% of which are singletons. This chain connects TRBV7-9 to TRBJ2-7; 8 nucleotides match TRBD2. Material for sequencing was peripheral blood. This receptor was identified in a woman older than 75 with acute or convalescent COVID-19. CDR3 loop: CASSLDGWGTRTYEQYF. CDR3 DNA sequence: TGTGCCAGCAGCTTAGATGGTTGGGGGACTAGGACCTACGAGCAGTACTTC.